The clone carrying this T cell receptor beta chain was seen a single time. This record comes from a study of cytomegalovirus exposure and HLA in healthy donors. Healthy bone marrow donors supplied every sample. Nominal health characterized the donors when sampled, though unrecorded immune exposures were likely. With 2 bases removed from V and 5 bases from J, the gap between germline ends came to 12 bases. This CDR3 spans 14 amino acids. Germline loops: CDR1 SSHAT, CDR2 FNYEAQ (reference sequence). The PCR had 60 Vbeta and 13 Jbeta primers. Measured with immunoSEQ multiplex PCR; TCRdb has only the in-frame clones, and not every one. There are under 150,000 clones in the sample; around 82% occur only once, and approximately 1.7% lies in the top ten.

The sequenced sample consisted of PBMCs. The rearrangement uses TRBV7-7 and TRBJ2-5, with D perhaps matching TRBD2 (6 bases). The origin of this receptor is a boy aged 5-17 years in good health and CMV-seronegative. The CDR3 is CASSLSAGGETQYF. CDR3 bases: TGTGCCAGCAGCTTATCGGCAGGAGGGGAGACCCAGTACTTC. Full variable domain (outside the CDR3, taken from reference TRBV7-7 and TRBJ2-5): GAGVSQSPRYKVTKRGQDVTLRCDPISSHATLYWYQQALGQGPEFLTYFNYEAQPDKSGLPSDRFSAERPEGSISTLTIQRTEQRDSAMYRCASSLSAGGETQYFGPGTRLLVL.